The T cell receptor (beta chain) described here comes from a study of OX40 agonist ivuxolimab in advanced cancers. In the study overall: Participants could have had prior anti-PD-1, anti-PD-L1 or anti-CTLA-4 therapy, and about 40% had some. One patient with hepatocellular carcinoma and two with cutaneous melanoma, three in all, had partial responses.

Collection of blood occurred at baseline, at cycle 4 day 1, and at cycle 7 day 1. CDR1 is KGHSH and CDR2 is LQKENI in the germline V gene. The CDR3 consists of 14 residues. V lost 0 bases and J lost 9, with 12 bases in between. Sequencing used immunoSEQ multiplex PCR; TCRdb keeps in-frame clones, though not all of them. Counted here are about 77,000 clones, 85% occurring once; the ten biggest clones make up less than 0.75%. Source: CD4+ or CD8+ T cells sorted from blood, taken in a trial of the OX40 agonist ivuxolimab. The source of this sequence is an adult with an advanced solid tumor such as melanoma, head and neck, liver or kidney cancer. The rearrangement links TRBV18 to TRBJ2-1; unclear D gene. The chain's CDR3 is CASSPPGGRTEQFF. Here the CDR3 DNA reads TGTGCCAGCTCACCACCGGGTGGGCGGACTGAGCAGTTCTTC.